These 28 T cell receptor beta chains originate from one sample sequenced in a study of OX40 agonist ivuxolimab in advanced cancers. Libraries were prepared by immunoSEQ multiplex PCR; TCRdb keeps only in-frame clonotypes and omits some of them. This table has some 80,000 clones, roughly 92% appearing once. The specimen was CD4+ or CD8+ T cells sorted from blood, collected in a trial of the OX40 agonist ivuxolimab. These receptors came from an adult with an advanced solid tumor such as melanoma, head and neck, liver or kidney cancer.

This clone has only one observation. This chain joins TRBV5-1 and TRBJ1-3; D is unclear. Germline values: CDR1 SGHRS, CDR2 YFSETQ. This CDR3 region has 14 residues. Trimming removed 4 bases at V and 0 bases at J, with 8 bases between. For the CDR3, the DNA is TGCGCCAGCAGCCCACAGAGCTCTGGAAACACCATATATTTT. Amino acids: CASSPQSSGNTIYF.

The V gene is TRBV11-2, the J gene TRBJ2-2, with D possibly matching TRBD2 (6 bases). Germline CDR1 and CDR2: SGHAT and FQNNGV. This CDR3 has 15 amino acids. The ends were cut back, 5 bases at V and 3 bases at J, with 13 bases in the middle. The CDR3 spells CASSRGGPDTGELFF. CDR3 coding DNA: TGTGCCAGCAGCCGCGGAGGGCCGGACACCGGGGAGCTGTTTTTT.

The chain carries TRBV2 and TRBJ1-6; no clear D gene. The CDR3 consists of 11 residues. Trimming removed 6 bases from V and 10 bases from J, with 7 bases in between. CDR1 is SNHLY and CDR2 is FYNNEI in the germline V gene. The CDR3 loop reads CASRDSSPLHF. The CDR3 nucleotides read TGTGCCAGCAGGGATTCATCACCCCTCCACTTT. The full variable domain, in which reference TRBV2 and TRBJ1-6 provide the parts outside the CDR3, is EPEVTQTPSHQVTQMGQEVILRCVPISNHLYFYWYRQILGQKVEFLVSFYNNEISEKSEIFDDQFSVERPDGSNFTLKIRSTKLEDSAMYFCASRDSSPLHFGNGTRLTVT.

The chain carries TRBV27 and TRBJ2-1; D might be TRBD1 (5 bases). The CDR3 loop spans 13 amino acids. Looked up from germline, CDR1 is MNHEY and CDR2 is SMNVEV (reference sequence). Trimming stripped 7 bases from V and 10 bases from J, with 17 bases between. The CDR3 here is CASTDDWGREQFF. The CDR3 nucleotides read TGTGCCAGCACCGACGACTGGGGCAGGGAGCAGTTCTTC.

This rearrangement joins TRBV28 to TRBJ2-5; no clear D gene. Germline-derived CDR1 and CDR2 are MDHEN and SYDVKM. The CDR3 contains 11 residues. Trimming took 6 bases from V and 2 from J, leaving 4 bases between them. In nucleotides, the CDR3 is TGTGCCAGCAGCCAACAAGAGACCCAGTACTTC. Protein sequence: CASSQQETQYF.

The chain carries TRBV11-2 and TRBJ2-6, with D possibly matching TRBD1 (5 bases). The germline V and J ends were trimmed by 4 bases and 0 bases, with 16 bases remaining between them. Germline CDR1 and CDR2: SGHAT and FQNNGV. The length of the CDR3 is 18 residues. The CDR3, as DNA: TGTGCCAGCAGCTCCCTTACAGGCCTGATCTCTGGGGCCAACGTCCTGACTTTC. It yields the protein CASSSLTGLISGANVLTF.

This clone has a handful of counts. The CDR3 DNA is TGTGCCAGCAGACGGCAGGGGGCCACTGAAGCTTTCTTT. This encodes CASRRQGATEAFF. The rearrangement links TRBV7-2 to TRBJ1-1; 8 nucleotides line up with TRBD1. The CDR3 runs 13 residues. The ends lost 6 bases at V and 4 bases at J; junction bases unmatched: 4. CDR1 and CDR2 from the germline V gene are SGHTA and FQGNSA.

V usage is TRBV2 and J usage is TRBJ2-7, with 7 bases lining up with TRBD1. This CDR3 is 13 amino acids long. The V gene end was trimmed by 6 bases and the J gene end by 3 bases; junction bases not matched to a gene: 5. Germline CDR1 SNHLY, CDR2 FYNNEI. The CDR3 protein is CASRPGQHYEQYF. CDR3 in DNA: TGTGCCAGCAGGCCGGGACAGCACTACGAGCAGTACTTC.

With regard to this clone: A junction boundary mismatches the germline segment, possibly from a read error. The chain couples TRBV7-7 to TRBJ2-5; D is ambiguous. CDR1 and CDR2 (germline): SSHAT, FNYEAQ (reference sequence). This CDR3 is 15 amino acids long. In DNA form, the CDR3 reads TGTGCTAGCAGCTTAGGTGTTCGGGTCCAAGAGACCCAGTACTTC. Amino acids: CASSLGVRVQETQYF.

CDR3 amino acids: CASSQRDRRTDTQYF. DNA for the CDR3: TGTGCCAGCAGCCAACGGGACAGGAGAACAGATACGCAGTATTTT. The chain combines TRBV14 with TRBJ2-3, with 8 bases identical to TRBD1. CDR3 length: 15 residues. Germline CDR1 reads SGHDN; CDR2 reads FVKESK. Trimming at V came to 2 bases and at J to 3 bases, leaving 4 bases not matched to a gene.

The chain uses TRBV6-1 and TRBJ2-5; TRBD1 matches at 10 bases. The germline CDR1 and CDR2 sequences are MNHNS and SASEGT. V was pared by 5 bases and J by 5 bases, with 8 bases of the junction left unmatched. The CDR3 is 15 amino acids. The CDR3 sequence: CASSPRTGGTETQYF. The CDR3 DNA sequence: TGTGCCAGCAGTCCACGGACAGGGGGGACGGAGACCCAGTACTTC.

In this sample, this clone turned up once. The V and J genes are TRBV30 and TRBJ1-2; tentatively, D is TRBD1 (5 bases). This CDR3 region has 13 residues. V lost 5 bases and J lost 6, with 16 bases in between. The germline gives CDR1 GTSNPN, CDR2 SVGIG (reference sequence). The DNA of the CDR3 is TGTGCCTGGGTCCCATTGGGGGTTGATGGCTACACCTTC. Protein product: CAWVPLGVDGYTF.

This chain links TRBV5-5 with TRBJ1-1, with a tentative D call TRBD1 (5 bases). V shed 0 bases and J shed 1 base, with 10 bases lying between them. From germline, CDR1 is SGHKS and CDR2 YYEKEE (reference sequence). This CDR3 spans 15 amino acids. CDR3 in DNA: TGTGCCAGCAGCTTGGGGGACTCCCGGAACACTGAAGCTTTCTTT. Translating gives CASSLGDSRNTEAFF.

The chain is built from TRBV7-3 and TRBJ2-1; TRBD2 is a possible D gene (6 bases). There are 15 residues in the CDR3. The germline V gene encodes CDR1 SGHTA and CDR2 FQGTGA. The V end lost 5 bases, the J end lost 4 bases, and 15 bases lay between the germline ends. CDR3 DNA sequence: TGTGCCAGCAGCCGAGGAGGGCAGGGATACAATGAGCAGTTCTTC. Its translation is CASSRGGQGYNEQFF.

V gene TRBV20-1 combines with J gene TRBJ2-3; D may correspond to TRBD1 or TRBD2 (5 bases each). V dropped 3 bases and J dropped 9 bases, with 10 bases sitting between them. The CDR3 is 11 amino acids. Germline-derived CDR1 and CDR2 are DFQATT and SNEGSKA (reference sequence). CDR3 loop: CSARRGETQYF. DNA of the CDR3: TGCAGTGCTAGGAGGGGCGAGACGCAGTATTTT.

V and J are TRBV20-1 and TRBJ2-7; D not certain. Deletions cut 2 bases from V and 2 bases from J, with 4 bases between. From germline, CDR1 is DFQATT and CDR2 SNEGSKA (reference sequence). CDR3 length: 11 residues. The CDR3 protein is CSARHAYEQYF. The CDR3 coding sequence is TGCAGTGCTAGACACGCCTACGAGCAGTACTTC.

The chain joins TRBV7-2 to TRBJ2-7, with a possible D match to TRBD2 (6 bases). The CDR3 runs to 15 residues. Deletions cut 1 base from V and 3 bases from J, with 13 bases between. Germline V gene lookup returns CDR1 SGHTA and CDR2 FQGNSA. The CDR3 sequence is CASSLESSADYEQYF. Written as DNA, the CDR3 is TGTGCCAGCAGCTTAGAGTCTAGCGCTGACTACGAGCAGTACTTC.

V usage is TRBV10-2 and J usage is TRBJ1-5; the D is unclear. The CDR3 length is 12 residues. Germline V lookup: CDR1 WSHSY, CDR2 SAAADI. V was trimmed by 0 bases and J by 5 bases, leaving 2 bases between them. The CDR3 loop is CASSESYQPQHF. The DNA of the CDR3 is TGCGCCAGCAGTGAGTCTTATCAGCCCCAGCATTTT.

The table lists this clone with a count of one. V and J are TRBV18 and TRBJ2-7, with D perhaps matching TRBD1 or TRBD2 (5 bases each). The CDR3 sequence is 13 residues long. CDR1 and CDR2 from the germline V gene are KGHSH and LQKENI. The germline V and J ends were trimmed by 5 bases and 3 bases, with 11 bases remaining between them. The CDR3 DNA follows: TGTGCCAGCTCAGGGGCGGGTTTCTACGAGCAGTACTTC. Amino acid sequence: CASSGAGFYEQYF.

About this clone: This sample also contains other DNA sequences that code for the same CDR3. The V gene is TRBV5-1, the J gene TRBJ2-2; the match to TRBD1 covers 7 bases. Germline V lookup: CDR1 SGHRS, CDR2 YFSETQ. This CDR3 region has 15 residues. J was trimmed by 2 bases and V by 2 bases; bases with no gene match: 3. For the CDR3, the DNA is TGCGCCAGCAGCTTAGGGACAGTAAACACCGGGGAGCTGTTTTTT. Translated: CASSLGTVNTGELFF.

This CDR3 reads CASSLVINEKLFF. Here the CDR3 DNA reads TGTGCCAGCTCACTGGTGATTAATGAAAAACTGTTTTTT. This chain joins TRBV18 and TRBJ1-4, with no clear D. The CDR3 is made up of 13 amino acids. V shed 4 bases and J shed 4 bases, with 7 bases lying between them. Per germline, CDR1 KGHSH and CDR2 LQKENI.

The rearrangement links TRBV6-5 to TRBJ1-1; possibly TRBD1 for D (5 bases). The V gene's germline CDR1 is MNHEY and CDR2 SVGAGI. The CDR3 consists of 15 residues. Trimming removed 0 bases from V and 0 bases from J, with 8 bases in between. The CDR3 sequence is CASSYSRQMNTEAFF. Here the CDR3 DNA reads TGTGCCAGCAGTTACTCGAGACAGATGAACACTGAAGCTTTCTTT.

The chain combines TRBV11-2 with TRBJ2-2; 8 bases agree with TRBD2. The CDR3 has 15 amino acids. CDR1 is SGHAT, CDR2 FQNNGV, per germline. V dropped 1 base and J dropped 7; count of bases not matched to a gene: 5. The CDR3 here is CASSLVAGIDGELFF. The CDR3, as DNA: TGTGCCAGCAGCTTAGTAGCGGGAATAGACGGGGAGCTGTTTTTT.

The chain recombines TRBV14 with TRBJ2-1, with D perhaps TRBD2 (6 bases). CDR1 is SGHDN, CDR2 FVKESK, per germline. V was shortened by 1 base and J by 2 bases, with 9 bases between the two germline ends. The CDR3 has 15 residues. In nucleotides, the CDR3 is TGTGCCAGCAGCCAAGCTAGCGCTACCTACAATGAGCAGTTCTTC. This codes for CASSQASATYNEQFF.

The CDR3 loop is CASSSSSYEQYF. CDR3 DNA sequence: TGTGCCAGCAGTTCGAGTTCCTACGAGCAGTACTTC. The V gene is TRBV27, the J gene TRBJ2-7, with D unresolved. CDR1 is MNHEY, CDR2 SMNVEV, per germline (reference sequence). V lost 4 bases and J lost 1, with 5 bases in between. The CDR3 covers 12 residues.

The chain carries TRBV28 and TRBJ1-1; D is possibly TRBD1 (6 bases). CDR3 length: 15 amino acids. Germline V gives CDR1 MDHEN, CDR2 SYDVKM. V was clipped by 3 bases and J by 1 base, with 12 bases between them. CDR3 DNA: TGTGCCAGCAGTTTGAGGGGGAGGTCGAACACTGAAGCTTTCTTT. It specifies CASSLRGRSNTEAFF.

This clone showed up just once. The rearrangement joins TRBV6-5 to TRBJ1-2, with a tentative D call TRBD1 (5 bases). V was clipped by 6 bases and J by 0 bases, with 11 bases between them. The CDR3 is 14 amino acids. Germline CDR1 and CDR2: MNHEY and SVGAGI. DNA of the CDR3: TGTGCCAGCAGCCCGGGACGGACTAACTATGGCTACACCTTC. Its translation is CASSPGRTNYGYTF.

The gene calls are TRBV9 and TRBJ2-7; D call uncertain. V lost 0 bases and J lost 3, with 7 bases in between. This CDR3 comprises 13 residues. The germline gives CDR1 SGDLS, CDR2 YYNGEE. The CDR3: CASSVDGYYEQYF. As DNA, the CDR3 is TGTGCCAGCAGCGTAGACGGCTACTACGAGCAGTACTTC.